Following are 16 T cell receptor beta chains from one sample sequenced in a study of shared clonotypes between healthy human individuals. Terminally differentiated effector memory CD45RA+ cells were excluded from the naive CD8 cells, which were CD45RO-negative and positively selected for CCR7. TCRdb keeps only in-frame clones here, not all; method: immunoSEQ multiplex PCR. Of about 2 million clones in the sample, about 95% are singletons; the top ten hold approximately 1.2%. Input material: naive CD8+ T cells sorted from blood. The receptors originated from a man aged 18 to 29 in good health.

The rearrangement uses TRBV27 and TRBJ1-2, with 8 bases fitting TRBD1. CDR1 and CDR2 from the germline V gene are MNHEY and SMNVEV (reference sequence). V was pared by 5 bases and J by 4 bases, with 6 bases of the junction left unmatched. This CDR3 contains 14 residues. The CDR3 protein is CASSPRTGRYGYTF. CDR3 DNA sequence: TGTGCCAGCAGTCCGCGGACAGGGCGCTATGGCTACACCTTC.

The CDR3 protein is CGPNYGYTF. CDR3 coding DNA: TGCGGACCTAACTATGGCTACACCTTC. V gene TRBV20-1 combines with J gene TRBJ1-2; D uncertain. The length of the CDR3 is 9 residues. CDR1 DFQATT and CDR2 SNEGSKA come from the germline V gene (reference sequence).

The chain is built from TRBV27 and TRBJ2-1, with 8 nucleotides matching TRBD1. Per the germline V gene, CDR1 is MNHEY and CDR2 is SMNVEV (reference sequence). With V trimmed by 8 bases and J by 5 bases, 8 bases remained unmatched. This CDR3 has 14 residues. The CDR3 loop is CASEGRGRNNEQFF. DNA for the CDR3: TGTGCCAGCGAGGGCAGGGGGCGGAACAATGAGCAGTTCTTC.

This chain uses TRBV11-2 with TRBJ1-1; a weak D match, TRBD1 (6 bases). CDR1 is SGHAT, CDR2 FQNNGV, per germline. CDR3 length: 14 residues. V lost 3 bases and J lost 6, with 14 bases in between. CDR3 in amino acids: CASSFGPRGAEAFF. Written as DNA, the CDR3 is TGTGCCAGCAGCTTTGGGCCCAGGGGCGCTGAAGCTTTCTTT.

This rearrangement joins TRBV7-2 to TRBJ2-7; no clear D. CDR3 length: 13 residues. The V gene lost 1 base and the J gene lost 6 bases, with 10 bases spanning the gap. The germline V gene encodes CDR1 SGHTA and CDR2 FQGNSA. CDR3 sequence reads: CASSLVPGVEQYF. The CDR3 nucleotides read TGTGCCAGCAGCTTAGTGCCCGGAGTCGAGCAGTACTTC. Together with reference TRBV7-2 and TRBJ2-7, the CDR3 gives the full variable domain: GAGVSQSPSNKVTEKGKDVELRCDPISGHTALYWYRQSLGQGLEFLIYFQGNSAPDKSGLPSDRFSAERTGGSVSTLTIQRTQQEDSAVYLCASSLVPGVEQYFGPGTRLTVT.

The chain employs TRBV4-1 and TRBJ1-6, with D perhaps TRBD1 (6 bases). V lost 4 bases and J 7 bases, leaving 11 bases between the germline ends. This CDR3 is built from 14 residues. The germline gives CDR1 MGHRA, CDR2 YSYEKL. CDR3 DNA sequence: TGCGCCAGCAGCCCCACAGGGATAAATTCACCCCTCCACTTT. Translated: CASSPTGINSPLHF.

The gene calls are TRBV4-1 and TRBJ1-1, with D maybe TRBD1 (5 bases). Trimming shortened V by 3 bases and J by 3 bases, and 23 bases separated the two germline ends. The germline gives CDR1 MGHRA, CDR2 YSYEKL. The CDR3 extends over 18 amino acids. As DNA, the CDR3 is TGCGCCAGCAGCCAGGGACCCCCGGGCGGGCCCGGGGACACTGAAGCTTTCTTT. It is translated as CASSQGPPGGPGDTEAFF.

This chain uses TRBV27 with TRBJ1-4, with D uncertain. The CDR3 consists of 14 residues. The V end was cut by 3 bases, the J end by 3 bases, with 8 bases between. The germline V gene has CDR1 MNHEY and CDR2 SMNVEV (reference sequence). The DNA for the CDR3 is TGTGCCAGCAGTTTGGCAGGTTCTAATGAAAAACTGTTTTTT. It specifies CASSLAGSNEKLFF.

This chain's CDR3 is CASSLVGASGRTDTQYF. Written as DNA, the CDR3 is TGTGCCAGCAGCTTAGTGGGGGCTAGCGGACGCACAGATACGCAGTATTTT. J is TRBJ2-3 and V is TRBV11-2; tentatively, D is TRBD2 (7 bases). Germline V gene lookup returns CDR1 SGHAT and CDR2 FQNNGV. The CDR3 covers 17 residues. V was cut by 1 base and J by 1 base, with 15 bases left in between.

The chain links TRBV5-1 to TRBJ2-3, with D hard to call. The V end lost 1 base, the J end lost 4 bases, and 7 bases lay between the germline ends. The CDR3 totals 13 residues. The germline CDR1 and CDR2 sequences are SGHRS and YFSETQ. CDR3 bases: TGCGCCAGCAGCTTGATCAGAGCAGATACGCAGTATTTT. Translating it yields CASSLIRADTQYF.

This chain joins TRBV28 and TRBJ1-2; possible D gene TRBD1, 5 bases. The length of the CDR3 is 13 residues. With 6 bases removed from V and 4 bases from J, the gap between germline ends came to 12 bases. Per germline, CDR1 MDHEN and CDR2 SYDVKM. The CDR3: CASSPAGTYGYTF. The CDR3 bases are TGTGCCAGCAGCCCAGCCGGGACCTATGGCTACACCTTC.

The J gene is TRBJ2-1, the V gene TRBV27; 16 nucleotides align to TRBD2. J lost 6 bases, V lost 3 bases, and 8 bases had no gene match. The CDR3 covers 18 residues. Germline CDR1 and CDR2: MNHEY and SMNVEV (reference sequence). The CDR3 is CASSFLGLAGGPGNEQFF. Written as DNA, the CDR3 is TGTGCCAGCAGTTTCCTGGGACTAGCGGGAGGGCCGGGCAATGAGCAGTTCTTC.

The genes are TRBV4-3 and TRBJ1-1, with no clear D. V shed 0 bases and J shed 0 bases, with 8 bases lying between them. CDR1 is LGHNA and CDR2 is YSLEER in the germline V gene. The CDR3 covers 15 residues. The CDR3 DNA reads as TGCGCCAGCAGCCAAGACGCGTACTTGAACACTGAAGCTTTCTTT. This codes for CASSQDAYLNTEAFF.

This chain joins TRBV4-3 and TRBJ2-1, with 8 bases that match TRBD2. CDR3 size: 16 residues. CDR1 and CDR2 (germline): LGHNA, YSLEER. The V and J ends lost 0 bases and 4 bases, in that order; junction bases with no gene match: 5. The CDR3 DNA reads TGCGCCAGCAGCCAAGACTGGGCGGGAGGTTACAATGAGCAGTTCTTC. Its protein product is CASSQDWAGGYNEQFF.

In this sample, this clone turned up a few times. The chain uses TRBV7-9 and TRBJ2-2; D gene ambiguous. V lost 4 bases to trimming and J lost 3 bases, with 3 bases between them. The CDR3 is made up of 12 amino acids. Germline V gene lookup returns CDR1 SEHNR and CDR2 FQNEAQ (reference sequence). This CDR3 reads CASSWDTGELFF. The DNA of the CDR3 is TGTGCCAGCAGCTGGGACACCGGGGAGCTGTTTTTT. Based on the CDR3 plus reference TRBV7-9 and TRBJ2-2, the full variable domain is DTGVSQNPRHKITKRGQNVTFRCDPISEHNRLYWYRQTLGQGPEFLTYFQNEAQLEKSRLLSDRFSAERPKGSFSTLEIQRTEQGDSAMYLCASSWDTGELFFGEGSRLTVL.

J is TRBJ1-1 and V is TRBV4-1, with unresolved D. Per the germline V gene, CDR1 is MGHRA and CDR2 is YSYEKL. The CDR3 has 14 residues. V was pared by 6 bases and J by 1 base, with 12 bases between. In DNA form, the CDR3 reads TGCGCCAGCAGTCTAATAGACCCGAACACTGAAGCTTTCTTT. It translates to CASSLIDPNTEAFF.